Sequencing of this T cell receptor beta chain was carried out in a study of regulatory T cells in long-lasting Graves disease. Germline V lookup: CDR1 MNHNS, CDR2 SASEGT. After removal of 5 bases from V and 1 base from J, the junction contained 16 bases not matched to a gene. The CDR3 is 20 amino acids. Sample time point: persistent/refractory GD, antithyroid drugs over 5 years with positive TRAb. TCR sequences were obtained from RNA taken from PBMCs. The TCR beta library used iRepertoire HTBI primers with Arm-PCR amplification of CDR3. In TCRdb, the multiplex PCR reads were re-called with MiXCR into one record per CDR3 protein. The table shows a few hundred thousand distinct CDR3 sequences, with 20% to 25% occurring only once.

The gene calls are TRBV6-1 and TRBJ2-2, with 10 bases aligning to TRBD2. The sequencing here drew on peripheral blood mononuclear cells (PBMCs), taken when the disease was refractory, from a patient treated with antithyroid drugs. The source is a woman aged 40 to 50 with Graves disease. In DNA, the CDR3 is TGTGCCAGCAGTACCTCCGGGACTAGCGCTCGCTGGAGGAACACCGGGGAGCTGTTTTTT. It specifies CASSTSGTSARWRNTGELFF.